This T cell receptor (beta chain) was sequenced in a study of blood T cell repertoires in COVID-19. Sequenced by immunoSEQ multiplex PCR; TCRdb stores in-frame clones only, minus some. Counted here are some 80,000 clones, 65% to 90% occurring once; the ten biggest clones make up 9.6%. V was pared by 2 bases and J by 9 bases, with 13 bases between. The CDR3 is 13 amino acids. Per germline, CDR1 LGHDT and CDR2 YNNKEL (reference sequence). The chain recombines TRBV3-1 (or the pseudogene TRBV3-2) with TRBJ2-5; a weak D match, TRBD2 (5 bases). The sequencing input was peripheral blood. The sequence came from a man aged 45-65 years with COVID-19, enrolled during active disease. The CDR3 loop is CASSQRQDGAQYF. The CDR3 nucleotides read TGTGCCAGCAGCCAACGGCAGGACGGGGCCCAGTACTTC.